Below, 15 T cell receptor beta chains from the same sample are listed, as sequenced in a study of technical replicates of blood from a handful of donors (TCRdb year 2017). Library creation used the immunoSEQ multiplex PCR assay. What TCRdb holds here is the immuneACCESS table cut down to in-frame rearrangements. Part of the clones is not present; checked against another copy, under half of the missing clones reflect an unresolved V gene, and the others are unexplained. This sample comprises 65,000 to 95,000 clones, 75% to 95% of them detected only once. Together, the top ten hold 0.25% to 0.35% of the sample. The sequenced sample was T cells isolated from PBMCs. The receptors originated from a human donor in good health.

J is TRBJ1-2 and V is TRBV30; maybe TRBD1 (6 bases). Deletions cut 1 base from V and 3 bases from J, with 15 bases between. Germline V gene lookup returns CDR1 GTSNPN and CDR2 SVGIG (reference sequence). This CDR3 region has 15 residues. The CDR3 sequence: CAWSGGTGIDYGYTF. The CDR3 DNA reads as TGTGCCTGGAGTGGGGGAACAGGGATTGACTATGGCTACACCTTC.

The chain couples TRBV4-2 to TRBJ2-7, with 9 bases fitting TRBD1. With 8 bases clipped from V and 4 bases from J, the junction kept 6 bases outside the gene matches. Per the germline V gene, CDR1 is LGHNA and CDR2 is YNFKEQ. The CDR3 contains 13 residues. The DNA of the CDR3 is TGTGCCAGCTCGACAGGGGGACTTTACGAGCAGTACTTC. This codes for CASSTGGLYEQYF.

The J gene is TRBJ1-4, the V gene TRBV14; D call uncertain. This CDR3 is 15 amino acids long. V was clipped by 2 bases and J by 3 bases, with 10 bases between them. Looked up from germline, CDR1 is SGHDN and CDR2 is FVKESK. This CDR3 is CASSQLRLSNEKLFF. In DNA form, the CDR3 reads TGTGCCAGCAGCCAACTTAGACTTTCTAATGAAAAACTGTTTTTT.

V gene TRBV10-3 combines with J gene TRBJ2-1; TRBD2 agrees at 7 bases. Germline V lookup: CDR1 ENHRY, CDR2 SYGVKD. This CDR3 is built from 16 residues. Trimming at V came to 3 bases and at J to 3 bases, leaving 8 bases not matched to a gene. The CDR3 DNA reads as TGTGCCATCAGTGAATCTCTAGCGGACCTCTACAATGAGCAGTTCTTC. The encoded protein is CAISESLADLYNEQFF.

CDR3 loop: CASSAHPSGRTVTDTQYF. The CDR3, as DNA: TGTGCCAGCAGCGCTCACCCTAGCGGGAGGACAGTCACAGATACGCAGTATTTT. This chain uses TRBV9 with TRBJ2-3, with TRBD2 matching over 11 bases. Per germline, CDR1 SGDLS and CDR2 YYNGEE. With V trimmed by 3 bases and J by 2 bases, 11 bases remained unmatched. The length of the CDR3 is 18 residues.

V is TRBV19 and J is TRBJ2-3; 7 nucleotides align to TRBD1. The length of the CDR3 is 15 residues. The germline gives CDR1 LNHDA, CDR2 SQIVND (reference sequence). After removal of 6 bases from V and 2 bases from J, the junction contained 8 bases not matched to a gene. The CDR3 spells CASRGIGTDTDTQYF. The DNA of the CDR3 is TGTGCCAGTAGGGGGATAGGGACAGACACAGATACGCAGTATTTT. The complete variable domain, with remaining parts taken from reference TRBV19 and TRBJ2-3, reads DGGITQSPKYLFRKEGQNVTLSCEQNLNHDAMYWYRQDPGQGLRLIYYSQIVNDFQKGDIAEGYSVSREKKESFPLTVTSAQKNPTAFYLCASRGIGTDTDTQYFGPGTRLTVL.

This sequence joins TRBV19 and TRBJ1-1, with TRBD1 matching 12 bases. V was pared by 5 bases and J by 3 bases, with 10 bases of the junction left unmatched. In germline, CDR1 is LNHDA, CDR2 SQIVND (reference sequence). The CDR3 consists of 17 residues. The CDR3 loop reads CASSPTGTGGVYTEAFF. The CDR3 DNA reads TGTGCCAGTAGTCCAACCGGGACAGGGGGCGTATACACTGAAGCTTTCTTT.

V gene TRBV2 combines with J gene TRBJ1-1; D uncertain. Germline-derived CDR1 and CDR2 are SNHLY and FYNNEI. With 6 bases removed from V and 2 bases from J, the gap between germline ends came to 7 bases. CDR3 length equals 12 residues. CDR3 sequence (DNA): TGTGCCAGCAGCGGTTTAAACACTGAAGCTTTCTTT. Translation gives CASSGLNTEAFF. Filled out from reference TRBV2 and TRBJ1-1, the complete variable domain reads EPEVTQTPSHQVTQMGQEVILRCVPISNHLYFYWYRQILGQKVEFLVSFYNNEISEKSEIFDDQFSVERPDGSNFTLKIRSTKLEDSAMYFCASSGLNTEAFFGQGTRLTVV.

The J gene is TRBJ2-7, the V gene TRBV9, with 8 bases fitting TRBD1. CDR1 is SGDLS, CDR2 YYNGEE, per germline. V trimming: 4 bases; J trimming: 2 bases; junction bases outside the gene matches: 5. CDR3 length: 14 residues. For the CDR3, the DNA is TGTGCCAGCAGCTATGGACAGGGTACCTACGAGCAGTACTTC. Encoded protein: CASSYGQGTYEQYF.

The V and J genes are TRBV29-1 and TRBJ1-4, with TRBD1 matching 8 bases. CDR3 length: 14 amino acids. Germline CDR1 and CDR2: SQVTM and ANQGSEA. Losses at the gene ends were 6 bases for V and 7 bases for J; bases not matched to a gene: 10. The CDR3 sequence is CSVLDSGGLEKLFF. Written as DNA, the CDR3 is TGCAGCGTCCTAGACTCAGGGGGCCTTGAAAAACTGTTTTTT.

The J gene is TRBJ2-1, the V gene TRBV9, with TRBD2 matching over 7 bases. The germline gives CDR1 SGDLS, CDR2 YYNGEE. The CDR3 is 15 residues long. J gave up 4 bases and V 0 bases, and 4 bases lay outside the gene matches. DNA for the CDR3: TGTGCCAGCAGCGTAGGGGGGGGAGGATACAATGAGCAGTTCTTC. Its protein product is CASSVGGGGYNEQFF.

The V call is TRBV28, the J call TRBJ1-1; 7 nucleotides agree with TRBD1. Germline CDR1 reads MDHEN; CDR2 reads SYDVKM. The CDR3 runs to 12 residues. Trimming removed 8 bases from V and 8 bases from J; junction bases left unmatched: 8. In DNA, the CDR3 is TGTGCCAGCTACCAGGGGGGCTCCGAAGCTTTCTTT. It specifies CASYQGGSEAFF.

The V and J genes are TRBV18 and TRBJ2-3; 10 bases match TRBD2. CDR3 length: 15 residues. Per the germline V gene, CDR1 is KGHSH and CDR2 is LQKENI. V gave up 3 bases and J gave up 3 bases; unmatched junction bases: 3. For the CDR3, the DNA is TGTGCCAGCTCACCGGGACTAGCGATTACAGATACGCAGTATTTT. This translates into CASSPGLAITDTQYF.

The chain employs TRBV6-5 and TRBJ1-1; D possibly corresponds to TRBD1 (6 bases). Germline CDR1 MNHEY, CDR2 SVGAGI. The CDR3 runs to 11 residues. V gave up 7 bases and J gave up 8 bases, with 11 bases separating them. The CDR3 DNA sequence: TGTGCCAGCAAAGACAGGAGAGAAGCTTTCTTT. Amino acids: CASKDRREAFF.

This chain links TRBV4-1 with TRBJ1-1; the D is unclear. V gave up 6 bases and J gave up 0 bases, with 11 bases separating them. Germline V CDR1 and CDR2: MGHRA, YSYEKL. The CDR3 has 14 residues. CDR3 in amino acids: CASSGPLLNTEAFF. CDR3 nucleotides: TGCGCCAGCAGTGGTCCTCTATTGAACACTGAAGCTTTCTTT.